The 25 T cell receptor beta chains below all came from one sample that was sequenced in a study of monozygotic twins with inflammatory bowel disease. TCRdb reprocessed the 5' RACE reads and stores each CDR3 protein as one record, lacking DNA. The sample totals around 450,000 distinct CDR3 sequences. The specimen sequenced was blood. Receptors were obtained from a human donor with ulcerative colitis or Crohn's disease, or a healthy co-twin of an affected twin (not recorded which).

The J gene is TRBJ2-2, the V gene TRBV6-5. This CDR3 comprises 13 residues. Germline CDR1 and CDR2: MNHEY and SVGAGI. CDR3 sequence: CASSLDKTGELFF.

The rearrangement links TRBV3-1 to TRBJ1-3. This CDR3 contains 15 residues. Per the germline V gene, CDR1 is LGHDT and CDR2 is YNNKEL (reference sequence). The CDR3 sequence is CASSLTDLSGNTIYF.

The CDR3 reads CASSSQTSGAWDEQFF. The genes are TRBV3-1 and TRBJ2-1; TCRdb returns TRBD2, unconfirmable since there is no DNA. From germline, CDR1 is LGHDT and CDR2 YNNKEL (reference sequence). This CDR3 comprises 16 residues.

The chain carries TRBV28 and TRBJ1-1; TCRdb's D call, TRBD1, is unchecked because there is no DNA. This CDR3 comprises 14 residues. Germline CDR1 and CDR2: MDHEN and SYDVKM. CDR3 region: CASSWTGVSGEAFF.

This chain connects TRBV7-9 to TRBJ2-5; without DNA, the TCRdb call of TRBD2 cannot be checked. The germline gives CDR1 SEHNR, CDR2 FQNEAQ (reference sequence). This CDR3 contains 15 residues. CDR3: CASNGGLAAQETQYF.

The CDR3: CASSLDLQGRRNYGYTF. This sequence joins TRBV5-6 and TRBJ1-2; TCRdb selects TRBD1, and the lack of DNA leaves this call unchecked. CDR1 SGHDT and CDR2 YYEEEE come from the germline V gene. The CDR3 runs to 17 residues. The entire variable domain, with the rest obtained from reference TRBV5-6 and TRBJ1-2, is as follows: DAGVTQSPTHLIKTRGQQVTLRCSPKSGHDTVSWYQQALGQGPQFIFQYYEEEERQRGNFPDRFSGHQFPNYSSELNVNALLLGDSALYLCASSLDLQGRRNYGYTFGSGTRLTVV.

This sequence joins TRBV20-1 and TRBJ2-3. The CDR3 consists of 13 residues. In germline, CDR1 is DFQATT, CDR2 SNEGSKA (reference sequence). CDR3 sequence reads: CSATTPITDTQYF.

This chain uses TRBV7-2 with TRBJ2-3; with no DNA, the TCRdb D assignment of TRBD2 cannot be verified. Germline loops: CDR1 SGHTA, CDR2 FQGNSA. The CDR3 has 11 residues. The CDR3 is CASSSIEREYF.

This chain links TRBV5-1 with TRBJ1-3; TCRdb names TRBD1, which stays unverified in the absence of DNA. This CDR3 region has 15 residues. CDR1 SGHRS and CDR2 YFSETQ come from the germline V gene. This chain's CDR3 is CASSFDSVTGNTIYF.

The chain links TRBV3-1 to TRBJ2-2; TCRdb lists TRBD2, though no DNA is available to test this call. The CDR3 is 14 residues long. Per the germline V gene, CDR1 is LGHDT and CDR2 is YNNKEL (reference sequence). The CDR3 loop is CASSGGPQAGELFF.

The chain is built from TRBV14 and TRBJ1-1. Germline V CDR1 and CDR2: SGHDN, FVKESK. CDR3 length: 13 residues. CDR3 region: CASSQEEGLQAFF.

The chain recombines TRBV12-3 or TRBV12-4 with TRBJ1-2; the TCRdb D gene call, TRBD1, has no DNA to confirm it. The CDR3 contains 14 residues. This chain's CDR3 is CASRGAGFYSGYTF.

This chain uses TRBV27 with TRBJ1-2; TCRdb lists TRBD1, though no DNA is available to test this call. Germline V gene data show CDR1 as MNHEY and CDR2 as SMNVEV (reference sequence). This CDR3 is 15 amino acids long. The CDR3 reads CASSLMGQGANGYTF.

The V call is TRBV7-2, the J call TRBJ2-3. Germline CDR1 reads SGHTA; CDR2 reads FQGNSA. This CDR3 has 16 amino acids. This CDR3 is CASSLAIGSGTDTQYF.

The rearrangement links TRBV28 to TRBJ2-3; TCRdb names TRBD2, which stays unverified in the absence of DNA. The length of the CDR3 is 19 residues. Germline V gene sequence: CDR1 MDHEN, CDR2 SYDVKM. The CDR3 loop is CASSSIAGWRGTSTDTQYF.

This chain uses TRBV4-3 with TRBJ2-1. This CDR3 spans 12 amino acids. The V gene's germline CDR1 is LGHNA and CDR2 YSLEER. The chain's CDR3 is CASSQEGNEQFF.

The rearrangement links TRBV6-2 or TRBV6-3 to TRBJ1-2. The V gene's germline CDR1 is MNHEY and CDR2 SVGEGT. The CDR3 sequence is 14 residues long. The CDR3 protein is CASSYFGTGYGYTF.

The chain links TRBV20-1 to TRBJ2-6; the D call from TCRdb, TRBD1, cannot be confirmed without DNA. Germline V gene sequence: CDR1 DFQATT, CDR2 SNEGSKA (reference sequence). The CDR3 is 18 amino acids. CDR3 region: CSARRGGTGGFGANVLTF.

The gene calls are TRBV20-1 and TRBJ2-6. The V gene's germline CDR1 is DFQATT and CDR2 SNEGSKA (reference sequence). The CDR3 runs to 14 residues. CDR3 sequence: CSAISGPGANVLTF.

The V gene is TRBV29-1, the J gene TRBJ2-3. Germline CDR1 SQVTM, CDR2 ANQGSEA. The CDR3 spans 13 residues. The CDR3 loop is CSVEGWGTDTQYF.

The genes are TRBV29-1 and TRBJ1-5; TCRdb selects TRBD1, and the lack of DNA leaves this call unchecked. Germline CDR1 and CDR2: SQVTM and ANQGSEA. This CDR3 contains 13 residues. The CDR3 loop is CSVGRGVDQPQHF.

This chain uses TRBV7-9 with TRBJ1-3. The CDR3 length is 15 residues. In germline, CDR1 is SEHNR, CDR2 FQNEAQ (reference sequence). CDR3 sequence: CASSLAEKTGNTIYF.

The J gene is TRBJ2-3, the V gene TRBV20-1; TCRdb indicates TRBD1, and absent DNA this call remains unverified. There are 14 residues in the CDR3. CDR1 DFQATT and CDR2 SNEGSKA come from the germline V gene (reference sequence). CDR3: CSAIPGPGGDTQYF.

The chain recombines TRBV5-5 with TRBJ2-7; TCRdb's D gene call, TRBD1, goes unchecked for lack of DNA. Germline CDR1 is SGHKS and CDR2 is YYEKEE (reference sequence). The CDR3 spans 14 residues. CDR3 protein: CASSYRDHAYEQYF.

The CDR3: CASSLGGLVAGYNEQFF. The chain carries TRBV7-6 and TRBJ2-1; TCRdb returns TRBD2, unconfirmable since there is no DNA. The CDR3 length is 17 residues. Germline V gene data show CDR1 as SGHVS and CDR2 as FNYEAQ.